This entry features one T cell receptor (beta chain) sequence. Produced via immunoSEQ multiplex PCR; TCRdb's table is partial and in-frame only. The data hold roughly 63,000 clones, with around 73% observed a single time. These data belong to a study of blood T cell repertoires in COVID-19. The V gene lost 8 bases and the J gene lost 9 bases, with 20 bases spanning the gap. Looked up from germline, CDR1 is GTSNPN and CDR2 is SVGIG (reference sequence). The CDR3 totals 14 residues. The sequence was obtained from an elderly man with acute or convalescent COVID-19. Sequencing was done on a sample of peripheral blood. The J gene is TRBJ1-6, the V gene TRBV30; a weak D match, TRBD1 (6 bases). The chain's CDR3 is CASRGAGEGSPLHF. The CDR3 nucleotides are TGTGCCAGCCGCGGGGCAGGGGAGGGTTCACCCCTCCACTTT.